Detailed here is one T cell receptor (beta chain). No antigen is known for it. This sample is part of a study of OX40 agonist ivuxolimab in advanced cancers. Overall study results and limits: A proportion of nonresponders additionally exhibited low normalized T-cell clonal expansion. On average, CD8+ T cells showed a greater number of expanded clones than CD4+. Blood T cells, both CD4+ and CD8+, expanded clonally by week 6 at 0.1 to 3.0 mg/kg.

Generated by immunoSEQ multiplex PCR, the TCRdb table keeps only in-frame clones and is missing some. The table shows 20,000 to 25,000 clones, with 80% to 90% occurring only once. V lost 10 bases to trimming and J lost 4 bases; unmatched junction nucleotides: 8. The germline V gene encodes CDR1 LNHDA and CDR2 SQIVND (reference sequence). The CDR3 loop spans 15 amino acids. Baseline was the first blood sampling point, followed by cycle 4 day 1 and cycle 7 day 1. The chain uses TRBV19 and TRBJ2-2; TRBD1 matches 11 bases. The sequences come from CD4+ or CD8+ T cells sorted from blood, collected in a trial of the OX40 agonist ivuxolimab. This clonotype was sampled from an adult with an advanced solid tumor such as melanoma, head and neck, liver or kidney cancer. The CDR3, as DNA: TGTGCCACCCTGGGGGGACAGGGGGTCACCGGGGAGCTGTTTTTT. It translates to CATLGGQGVTGELFF.